A selection of T cell receptor beta chains follows, all from one sample in a study of cytomegalovirus exposure and HLA in healthy donors. Profiled with immunoSEQ multiplex PCR; TCRdb holds only in-frame clones, not every one. The repertoire table contains around 130,000 clones. The specimen was PBMCs. All receptors come from a woman in her forties in good health and CMV-seronegative. Both conserved end residues are part of each CDR3. The D gene is left open where the match is weak.

J: TRBJ1-1; length: 16; V: TRBV9; D: TRBD1; CDR3: CASSRDRVWFHTEAFF
J: TRBJ2-2; length: 17; V: TRBV7-2; D: .; CDR3: CASSSLNRVGNTGELFF
J: TRBJ1-1; length: 16; V: TRBV7-8; D: TRBD1; CDR3: CASSLSMWTGGLEAFF
J: TRBJ2-7; length: 13; V: TRBV2; D: .; CDR3: CASTIWRDQEQYF
J: TRBJ1-3; length: 15; V: TRBV5-4; D: .; CDR3: CASSPHPGLGNTIYF
J: TRBJ2-5; length: 13; V: TRBV5-1; D: .; CDR3: CASSLGGGETQYF
J: TRBJ1-3; length: 15; V: TRBV10-2; D: .; CDR3: CASTVRLNSGNTIYF
J: TRBJ1-5; length: 20; V: TRBV12-1; D: .; CDR3: CASSFESGGARGRGGQPQHF
J: TRBJ2-1; length: 17; V: TRBV5-4; D: .; CDR3: CASSLDVSGLLGNEQFF
J: TRBJ2-5; length: 13; V: TRBV10-3; D: .; CDR3: CAISENQRETQYF
J: TRBJ2-1; length: 15; V: TRBV11-1; D: TRBD1; CDR3: CATGGQASSYNEQFF
J: TRBJ2-3; length: 16; V: TRBV5-1; D: TRBD2; CDR3: CASSQGLAVSTDTQYF
J: TRBJ1-3; length: 15; V: TRBV19; D: TRBD1; CDR3: CASSPDRVPGNTIYF
J: TRBJ1-4; length: 17; V: TRBV4-3; D: .; CDR3: CASSQDLKGPANEKLFF
J: TRBJ1-2; length: 14; V: TRBV19; D: .; CDR3: CASSMGSVYYGYTF
J: TRBJ2-1; length: 15; V: TRBV19; D: .; CDR3: CASTGGALGNNEQFF
J: TRBJ2-1; length: 15; V: TRBV7-2; D: .; CDR3: CASGIGGENYNEQFF
J: TRBJ2-1; length: 17; V: TRBV13; D: .; CDR3: CASSLNPPGSSYNEQFF
J: TRBJ1-1; length: 13; V: TRBV5-1; D: .; CDR3: CASHEGDVTEAFF
J: TRBJ1-1; length: 14; V: TRBV6-1; D: .; CDR3: CASSERGMNTEAFF
J: TRBJ2-7; length: 15; V: TRBV5-1; D: .; CDR3: CASSLQGWPSYEQYF
J: TRBJ2-1; length: 15; V: TRBV5-1; D: TRBD1; CDR3: CASSFRDRAYNEQFF
J: TRBJ2-7; length: 13; V: TRBV6-5; D: .; CDR3: CASGRTATYEQYF
J: TRBJ1-1; length: 14; V: TRBV18; D: .; CDR3: CASSEIRGNTEAFF
J: TRBJ2-3; length: 16; V: TRBV28; D: TRBD2; CDR3: CASSRFGAGGTDTQYF
J: TRBJ1-2; length: 15; V: TRBV6-6; D: TRBD1; CDR3: CASRPDRGGNYGYTF
J: TRBJ2-3; length: 15; V: TRBV18; D: .; CDR3: CASSPSWKNTDTQYF
J: TRBJ2-2; length: 15; V: TRBV5-1; D: TRBD1; CDR3: CASSPGGWNTGELFF